This T cell receptor beta chain derives from a study of PD-1 blockade in classical Hodgkin lymphoma. Assay used: immunoSEQ multiplex PCR; TCRdb lists only in-frame clones, some missing. Among about 9,900 clones, over 70% were seen once, and the ten largest hold more than 8.5%. The ends lost 2 bases at V and 7 bases at J; junction bases unmatched: 5. The CDR3 is made up of 15 amino acids. CDR1 is SGHVS and CDR2 is FQNEAQ in the germline V gene. Described time point: cycle 4 day 1 (C4D1), after more than 5 weeks of nivolumab. Autologous stem cell transplantation was followed by relapse in every patient, and brentuximab vedotin exposure varied. Isolated CD8+ T cells were derived from thawed PBMCs through magnetic negative selection.

V and J are TRBV7-8 and TRBJ2-1; 10 bases align to TRBD2. The clonotype comes from a human donor with classical Hodgkin lymphoma. Sequences were derived from CD8+ T cells from blood, sampled before the fourth cycle of nivolumab. Here the CDR3 DNA reads TGTGCCAGCAGCTTAAAAGCGGGGGGGCCGAATGAGCAGTTCTTC. Its translation: CASSLKAGGPNEQFF.